Shown below are 32 T cell receptor beta chains from a single sample sequenced in a study of blood T cells in healthy people across ages. Next came a second PCR, run for about 7 to 12 cycles, which used a sample-barcoded 5' primer along with a J-beta primer mix. TCRdb ran MiXCR on the 5' RACE reads and lists one entry per CDR3 protein. The sample records more than 800,000 distinct CDR3 sequences, 25% to 35% being singletons. The sequencing sample was made of blood. The receptors derive from a woman of 80 years or more in good health.

This clonotype was seen a few times. The chain is built from TRBV27 and TRBJ2-4; D possibly corresponds to TRBD2 (6 bases). Trimming shortened V by 5 bases and J by 8 bases, and 16 bases separated the two germline ends. CDR1 MNHEY and CDR2 SMNVEV come from the germline V gene (reference sequence). The CDR3 consists of 14 residues. The CDR3, as DNA: TGTGCCAGCAGTCCCGGGAGAGCTAGGGACATTCAGTACTTC. Translation gives CASSPGRARDIQYF.

This clonotype appeared many times. The chain carries TRBV6-5 and TRBJ1-6; 7 nucleotides align to TRBD1. CDR1 MNHEY and CDR2 SVGAGI come from the germline V gene. The CDR3 loop spans 15 amino acids. The V and J ends lost 6 bases and 8 bases, in that order; junction bases with no gene match: 10. The CDR3 loop reads CASRVTYRGDSPLHF. The CDR3 nucleotides are TGTGCCAGCAGGGTGACTTACAGGGGCGATTCACCCCTCCACTTT.

This clonotype was counted ten times or more. The chain employs TRBV12-3 or TRBV12-4 and TRBJ1-2, with TRBD1 matching 7 bases. Losses at the gene ends were 5 bases for V and 7 bases for J; bases not matched to a gene: 10. The CDR3 has 14 amino acids. CDR3 DNA: TGTGCCAGCAGTGGAACAGGGACAGCAATTGGCTACACCTTC. This gives the protein CASSGTGTAIGYTF.

This clonotype was seen ten or more times. The V gene is TRBV20-1, the J gene TRBJ2-7; 9 bases agree with TRBD2. V shed 3 bases, J shed 0 bases, and the junction held 12 bases outside the gene matches. CDR3 length equals 17 residues. CDR1 DFQATT and CDR2 SNEGSKA come from the germline V gene (reference sequence). The CDR3 region has the DNA TGCAGTGCTAGCGGAATGGAGCGGGGGGAAAGCTCCTACGAGCAGTACTTC. Translation: CSASGMERGESSYEQYF.

Worth noting for this clonotype: No conserved phenylalanine or tryptophan ends this CDR3, so it is likely a read error. The chain recombines TRBV20-1 with TRBJ2-5; tentatively, D is TRBD1 (5 bases). The CDR3 runs to 15 residues. The germline V gene encodes CDR1 DFQATT and CDR2 SNEGSKA (reference sequence). Trimming stripped 1 base from V and 5 bases from J, with 17 bases between. CDR3 amino acids: CSARGQGWFQETQYC. The CDR3 nucleotides read TGCAGTGCTAGAGGGCAGGGATGGTTCCAGGAGACCCAGTACTGC.

This clonotype was recorded at least ten times. This sequence joins TRBV12-3 or TRBV12-4 and TRBJ1-6; D ambiguous. This CDR3 contains 16 residues. With 4 bases removed from V and 7 bases from J, the gap between germline ends came to 17 bases. CDR3 region: CASSSTPQIINSPLHF. CDR3 sequence (DNA): TGTGCCAGCAGTTCGACCCCTCAGATTATAAATTCACCCCTCCACTTT.

This clonotype was seen a few times. The chain employs TRBV29-1 and TRBJ1-4, with D possibly being TRBD1 (6 bases). The CDR3 runs 13 residues. Germline values: CDR1 SQVTM, CDR2 ANQGSEA. V lost 5 bases and J lost 7, with 14 bases in between. The CDR3 nucleotides are TGCAGCGTTAGGGGGACTCTCGGTGAAAAACTGTTTTTT. Amino acid sequence: CSVRGTLGEKLFF. Variable domain in full (rest from reference TRBV29-1 and TRBJ1-4): SAVISQKPSRDICQRGTSLTIQCQVDSQVTMMFWYRQQPGQSLTLIATANQGSEATYESGFVIDKFPISRPNLTFSTLTVSNMSPEDSSIYLCSVRGTLGEKLFFGSGTQLSVL.

There are many counts of this clonotype. The V call is TRBV4-3, the J call TRBJ1-2; D call uncertain. Germline V CDR1 and CDR2: LGHNA, YSLEER. V dropped 4 bases and J dropped 8 bases, with 11 bases sitting between them. The CDR3 consists of 12 residues. CDR3 sequence reads: CASSRDVRGYTF. CDR3 in DNA: TGCGCCAGCAGCCGAGACGTACGGGGCTACACCTTC.

This clonotype was counted at least ten times. This chain connects TRBV3-1 to TRBJ2-1, with TRBD2 identical over 9 bases. Per germline, CDR1 LGHDT and CDR2 YNNKEL (reference sequence). This CDR3 is 14 amino acids long. The trim removed 8 bases at V and 7 bases at J, leaving 9 bases unmatched. This CDR3 is CASSMRGGLNEQFF. DNA for the CDR3: TGTGCCAGCTCCATGCGGGGGGGCTTAAATGAGCAGTTCTTC.

Turning to this clonotype: A much larger clonotype is one base distant, so this may be a read error. The rearrangement links TRBV27 to TRBJ2-2; maybe TRBD1 (6 bases). Germline lookup yields CDR1 MNHEY and CDR2 SMNVEV (reference sequence). V was trimmed by 5 bases and J by 7 bases, leaving 11 bases between them. The CDR3 sequence is 13 residues long. The DNA for the CDR3 is TGTGCCAGCAGTACAGGGTTAGTCGGGGAGCTGTTTTTT. This encodes CASSTGLVGELFF.

The chain employs TRBV7-9 and TRBJ1-2, with no clear D. CDR1 is SEHNR, CDR2 FQNEAQ, per germline (reference sequence). The CDR3 covers 15 residues. The V end was cut by 5 bases, the J end by 2 bases, with 15 bases between. The CDR3 bases are TGTGCCAGCAGCCCCCCTCCTGGGGAAAACTATGGCTACACCTTC. It codes for CASSPPPGENYGYTF.

Comment on this clonotype: A much bigger clone sits one base away, suggesting this may be a read error. The chain employs TRBV5-1 and TRBJ2-7; 7 positions agree with TRBD1. This CDR3 contains 15 residues. Germline CDR1 is SGHRS and CDR2 is YFSETQ. The CDR3 coding sequence is TGCGCCAACAGCTGGGGAGAGGGGGCTACCTACGAGCAGTACTTC. Protein: CANSWGEGATYEQYF. Full variable domain (missing parts from reference TRBV5-1 and TRBJ2-7): KAGVTQTPRYLIKTRGQQVTLSCSPISGHRSVSWYQQTPGQGLQFLFEYFSETQRNKGNFPGRFSGRQFSNSRSEMNVSTLELGDSALYLCANSWGEGATYEQYFGPGTRLTVT.

There are many counts of this clonotype. V is TRBV7-8 and J is TRBJ1-2, with D perhaps TRBD1 (5 bases). Per the germline V gene, CDR1 is SGHVS and CDR2 is FQNEAQ. The CDR3 totals 16 residues. Trimming stripped 4 bases from V and 6 bases from J, with 21 bases between. CDR3 in DNA: TGTGCCAGCAGCTCGCAGGTTGGGACGGCGCGTCATGGCTACACCTTC. Translating it yields CASSSQVGTARHGYTF.

The chain couples TRBV7-6 to TRBJ2-1, with 10 positions matching TRBD2. The V and J ends lost 3 bases and 3 bases, in that order; junction bases with no gene match: 5. The CDR3 contains 16 residues. Germline V gene sequence: CDR1 SGHVS, CDR2 FNYEAQ. The CDR3 DNA reads as TGTGCCAGCAGCTTTATAGCGGGGGGAAACTACAATGAGCAGTTCTTC. Amino acids: CASSFIAGGNYNEQFF.

This clonotype was seen at least ten times. This rearrangement joins TRBV12-3 or TRBV12-4 to TRBJ2-7; 11 bases agree with TRBD1. The CDR3 spans 18 residues. The ends lost 6 bases at V and 3 bases at J; junction bases unmatched: 16. The CDR3, as DNA: TGTGCCAGCAGCACAAATTCCGGGACAGGGGGAGTTGGCTACGAGCAGTACTTC. It encodes CASSTNSGTGGVGYEQYF.

A few counts support this clonotype. The chain joins TRBV2 to TRBJ2-5; D is undetermined. Deletions cut 7 bases from V and 4 bases from J, with 10 bases between. The V gene's germline CDR1 is SNHLY and CDR2 FYNNEI. This CDR3 spans 12 amino acids. The CDR3 region has the DNA TGTGCCAGCAAAATAGGGTCAGAGACCCAGTACTTC. Protein product: CASKIGSETQYF.

At least ten counts were recorded for this clonotype. The rearrangement uses TRBV15 and TRBJ2-6; D remains ambiguous. Germline CDR1 is LNHNV and CDR2 is YYDKDF (reference sequence). The CDR3 is 16 amino acids. Trimming left V 5 bases short and J 0 bases short, with 11 bases between. CDR3 in DNA: TGTGCCACCAGCGACCGAAGGCGCTCTGGGGCCAACGTCCTGACTTTC. Its protein product is CATSDRRRSGANVLTF.

The rearrangement uses TRBV6-6 and TRBJ2-2, with D possibly TRBD2 on 7 matching bases. The CDR3 spans 15 residues. Trimming stripped 2 bases from V and 7 bases from J, with 14 bases between. Germline CDR1 is MNHNY and CDR2 is SVGAGI (reference sequence). CDR3 sequence: CASSYDGGLGGELFF. CDR3 nucleotides: TGTGCCAGCAGTTACGACGGGGGGCTAGGCGGGGAGCTGTTTTTT.

Note on this clonotype: A read error is possible here, since a much larger clone lies one base away. V is TRBV5-1 and J is TRBJ2-5; 7 bases fit TRBD1. This CDR3 is 16 amino acids long. J lost 11 bases, V lost 4 bases, and 20 bases had no gene match. The germline V gene encodes CDR1 SGHRS and CDR2 YFSETQ. The CDR3 DNA reads TGCGCCAGCAGCCGAAGACAGGGTAAACCTGGTTACGGGCAGTACTTC. It codes for CASSRRQGKPGYGQYF.

This clonotype was seen more than once but under ten times. CDR3 sequence: CASTGDRTNTGELFF. The CDR3 DNA reads TGTGCCAGCACCGGGGACAGGACGAACACCGGGGAGCTGTTTTTT. V and J are TRBV12-3 or TRBV12-4 and TRBJ2-2; TRBD1 matches at 8 bases. The CDR3 extends over 15 amino acids. The J segment lost 0 bases and the V segment lost 7 bases, leaving 4 bases of the junction unmatched.

For this clonotype: This may be a read error, as it is one base from a much larger clone. V usage is TRBV12-3 or TRBV12-4 and J usage is TRBJ2-1, with a weak D call TRBD1 (6 bases). The J call may not be correct, given that the DNA end is closer to TRBJ2-7. This CDR3 has 14 amino acids. In DNA, the CDR3 is TGTGCCAGCACAGGGGAAGGCTCCTACAATGAGCAGTACTTC. This sequence encodes CASTGEGSYNEQYF.

The chain has TRBV7-2 and TRBJ2-1, with 7 positions matching TRBD2. Germline V gene data show CDR1 as SGHTA and CDR2 as FQGNSA. J was trimmed by 9 bases and V by 5 bases; bases with no gene match: 10. The CDR3 totals 14 residues. The CDR3 loop is CASSPRTRAGEQFF. CDR3 coding DNA: TGTGCCAGCAGCCCCCGGACTAGGGCGGGTGAGCAGTTCTTC.

The chain recombines TRBV30 with TRBJ2-7; 10 nucleotides agree with TRBD1. The J call could be wrong; TRBJ2-5 is a better fit for the DNA end. Germline V gives CDR1 GTSNPN, CDR2 SVGIG (reference sequence). The CDR3 has 15 residues. CDR3 sequence: CAWSGRTGGMETQYF. The CDR3 region has the DNA TGTGCCTGGAGTGGCCGGACAGGGGGGATGGAGACCCAGTACTTC.

This clonotype occurred many times. This sequence joins TRBV5-1 and TRBJ1-2; 8 bases fit TRBD1. In germline, CDR1 is SGHRS, CDR2 YFSETQ. V lost 6 bases, J lost 4 bases, and 5 bases stayed unmatched. The CDR3 spans 13 residues. The CDR3 DNA is TGCGCCAGCATGACAGGGGCCGGCTATGGCTACACCTTC. Translating it yields CASMTGAGYGYTF.

This clonotype was recorded many times. The V call is TRBV7-8, the J call TRBJ2-5, with D possibly called TRBD1 or TRBD2 (6 bases each). The CDR3 has 16 residues. Germline CDR1 reads SGHVS; CDR2 reads FQNEAQ. With 5 bases removed from V and 0 bases from J, the gap between germline ends came to 16 bases. The CDR3 bases are TGTGCCAGCAGCACGCGGGACACATGGTACCAAGAGACCCAGTACTTC. It is translated as CASSTRDTWYQETQYF.

This clonotype was detected ten times or more. The gene calls are TRBV20-1 and TRBJ2-1, with D possibly being TRBD1 or TRBD2 (5 bases each). CDR3 length: 15 residues. CDR1 is DFQATT, CDR2 SNEGSKA, per germline (reference sequence). V lost 5 bases and J lost 4, with 18 bases in between. CDR3 in DNA: TGCAGTGCTGTATCAGTGGGGGTAAGGTACAATGAGCAGTTCTTC. It encodes CSAVSVGVRYNEQFF.

The gene calls are TRBV5-1 and TRBJ1-5; D is unresolved. Germline loops: CDR1 SGHRS, CDR2 YFSETQ. The CDR3 sequence is 14 residues long. Trimming left V 1 base short and J 4 bases short, with 9 bases between. CDR3 DNA: TGCGCCAGCAGCTTGCAGCCCGATAATCAGCCCCAGCATTTT. Translating gives CASSLQPDNQPQHF.

This clonotype occurred many times. This chain joins TRBV4-3 and TRBJ2-5; 13 nucleotides line up with TRBD2. CDR3 length equals 17 residues. Germline V gives CDR1 LGHNA, CDR2 YSLEER. J was trimmed by 0 bases and V by 3 bases; bases with no gene match: 4. This CDR3 is CASSHRLAGGNQETQYF. DNA of the CDR3: TGCGCCAGCAGCCACCGACTAGCGGGGGGTAACCAAGAGACCCAGTACTTC.

The V and J genes are TRBV6-2 or TRBV6-3 and TRBJ1-2, with 8 bases lining up with TRBD1. Germline trimming cut 7 bases from V and 2 bases from J; bases unmatched to any gene: 12. The CDR3 loop spans 16 amino acids. In germline, CDR1 is MNHEY, CDR2 SVGEGT. The CDR3 here is CASKTRPDRENYGYTF. CDR3 coding DNA: TGTGCCAGCAAAACTAGGCCGGACAGGGAAAACTATGGCTACACCTTC.

This clonotype has a count of ten or more. This chain links TRBV6-1 with TRBJ2-5; D remains ambiguous. The germline gives CDR1 MNHNS, CDR2 SASEGT. The CDR3 sequence is 12 residues long. Trimming cost V 4 bases and J 2 bases, with 5 bases left between them. CDR3 protein: CASSALQETQYF. Here the CDR3 DNA reads TGTGCCAGCAGTGCCCTTCAAGAGACCCAGTACTTC.

V and J are TRBV20-1 and TRBJ1-1; 7 positions agree with TRBD1. V was pared by 6 bases and J by 3 bases, with 10 bases of the junction left unmatched. This CDR3 spans 14 amino acids. Per germline, CDR1 DFQATT and CDR2 SNEGSKA (reference sequence). This chain's CDR3 is CSAVTTGWDTEAFF. For the CDR3, the DNA is TGCAGTGCCGTGACGACAGGGTGGGACACTGAAGCTTTCTTT.

The sample holds a few counts of this clonotype. CDR3 loop: CASSQASPGYTEAFF. For the CDR3, the DNA is TGTGCCAGCAGCCAAGCTTCTCCAGGGTACACTGAAGCTTTCTTT. The chain employs TRBV14 and TRBJ1-1; D might be TRBD1 (5 bases). There are 15 residues in the CDR3. Per germline, CDR1 SGHDN and CDR2 FVKESK. Deletions cut 1 base from V and 3 bases from J, with 12 bases between.